Given below is one T cell receptor (beta chain) in context. These data come from a study of T cells after yellow fever vaccination. The V gene's germline CDR1 is LNHNV and CDR2 YYDKDF (reference sequence). This CDR3 comprises 15 residues. The ends lost 3 bases at V and 4 bases at J; junction bases unmatched: 7. From the 5' RACE reads, TCRdb called clonotypes with MiXCR, one entry per CDR3 protein. The sample includes just under 600,000 distinct CDR3 sequences, less than 15% of them seen just once. This sequence was found in a man between 25 and 39 years old who received the YFV17D yellow fever vaccine. The rearrangement joins TRBV15 to TRBJ2-7; the match to TRBD1 covers 9 bases. Sequenced here: PBMCs, sampled on the day of the yellow fever booster vaccination. Here the CDR3 reads CATSSTGTGNYEQYF. In nucleotides, the CDR3 is TGTGCCACCAGCAGCACCGGGACAGGGAATTACGAGCAGTACTTC.